This is a list of T cell receptor beta chains from one sample in a study of cytomegalovirus exposure and HLA in healthy donors. Profiling relied on immunoSEQ multiplex PCR, and the TCRdb table lists in-frame clones only, not all of them. This table holds around 97,000 clones, approximately 72% found once. The source material was PBMCs. The receptor set was obtained from a woman between 50 and 59 years old in good health and CMV-seronegative. Both conserved end residues are part of each CDR3. The order of the fields is D gene, V gene, CDR3 length, clone size, J gene, CDR3 protein, CDR3 DNA. D genes are given only for firm matches. Size values are once, few and many counts, or a class for expanded clones, and some rows have none.

.,TRBV5-1,15,.,TRBJ2-3,CASSFLERGSGTQYF,TGCGCCAGCAGCTTTTTAGAAAGAGGCTCCGGTACGCAGTATTTT
.,TRBV30,15,once,TRBJ2-2,CAWSHKGANTGELFF,TGTGCCTGGAGTCATAAGGGGGCGAACACCGGGGAGCTGTTTTTT
.,TRBV6-1,14,.,TRBJ2-7,CASVEGQGYSEQYF,TGTGCCAGCGTCGAGGGGCAGGGGTACAGCGAGCAGTACTTC
TRBD2,TRBV4-1,17,few,TRBJ2-7,CASSQVLSGSALYEQYF,TGCGCCAGCAGCCAAGTCTTAAGCGGGAGCGCGTTGTACGAGCAGTACTTC
.,TRBV15,15,.,TRBJ2-7,CATSRYPQGSYEQYF,TGTGCCACCAGCAGATACCCCCAGGGCTCCTACGAGCAGTACTTC
.,TRBV5-3,15,.,TRBJ1-4,CARSLWGVVGEKLFF,TGTGCCAGAAGCTTGTGGGGGGTTGTAGGTGAAAAACTGTTTTTT
TRBD2,TRBV6-4,15,.,TRBJ2-2,CASSDKRGGTGELFF,TGTGCCAGCAGTGATAAGCGGGGGGGCACCGGGGAGCTGTTTTTT
TRBD2,TRBV19,16,few,TRBJ2-1,CASSRAGLASYNEQFF,TGTGCCAGTAGCCGAGCGGGACTAGCCTCCTACAATGAGCAGTTCTTC
.,TRBV7-2,13,few,TRBJ2-7,CASSPLSGYEQYF,TGTGCCAGCAGCCCCCTCAGTGGCTACGAGCAGTACTTC
.,TRBV28,14,.,TRBJ2-1,CASGPGTFYNEQFF,TGTGCCAGCGGTCCAGGGACTTTTTACAATGAGCAGTTCTTC
TRBD1,TRBV5-1,15,.,TRBJ1-1,CASSQQGTVNTEAFF,TGCGCCAGCAGCCAGCAGGGGACAGTGAACACTGAAGCTTTCTTT
TRBD2,TRBV19,16,few,TRBJ2-7,CASSRGEGLAGYEQYF,TGTGCCAGTAGTCGCGGTGAGGGACTAGCGGGATACGAGCAGTACTTC
.,TRBV7-8,12,few,TRBJ2-7,CASSPSRGEQYF,TGTGCCAGCAGCCCATCCCGGGGGGAGCAGTACTTC
.,TRBV7-2,13,.,TRBJ2-3,CASMVSYTDTQYF,TGTGCCAGCATGGTCAGTTACACAGATACGCAGTATTTT
.,TRBV4-1,14,.,TRBJ1-3,CASSPLGAGNTIYF,TGCGCCAGCAGCCCGCTAGGGGCTGGAAACACCATATATTTT
TRBD1,TRBV5-1,14,.,TRBJ2-7,CASSLPRGRLEQYF,TGCGCCAGCAGCTTGCCCAGGGGGCGCCTGGAGCAGTACTTC